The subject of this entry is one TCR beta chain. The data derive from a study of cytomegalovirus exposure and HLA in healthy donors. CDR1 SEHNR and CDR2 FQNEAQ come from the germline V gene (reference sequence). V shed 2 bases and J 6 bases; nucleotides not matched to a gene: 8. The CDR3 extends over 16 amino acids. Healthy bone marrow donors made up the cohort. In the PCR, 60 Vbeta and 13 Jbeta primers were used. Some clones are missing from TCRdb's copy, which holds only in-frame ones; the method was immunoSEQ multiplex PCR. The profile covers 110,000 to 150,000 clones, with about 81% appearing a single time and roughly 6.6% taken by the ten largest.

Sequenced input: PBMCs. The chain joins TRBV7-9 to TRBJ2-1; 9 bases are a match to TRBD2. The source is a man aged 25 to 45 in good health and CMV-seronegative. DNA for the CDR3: TGTGCCAGCAGCTTACTGAATAGCGGGGGCCCCAATGAGCAGTTCTTC. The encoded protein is CASSLLNSGGPNEQFF.